These 11 T cell receptor beta chains came from one sample sequenced in a study of T cells after yellow fever vaccination. TCRdb reprocessed the 5' RACE reads via MiXCR and lists one record per CDR3 protein. The sample records about 550,000 distinct CDR3 sequences, about 19% being singletons. Material: PBMCs, obtained 15 days after the yellow fever booster vaccination. These receptor sequences come from a man aged 25-40 years who received the YFV17D yellow fever vaccine.

This clonotype showed up just a few times. The J gene is TRBJ2-5, the V gene TRBV25-1; no reliable D call. Germline V gene lookup returns CDR1 MGHDK and CDR2 SYGVNS. V shed 4 bases and J shed 1 base, with 10 bases lying between them. The CDR3 covers 14 residues. CDR3 sequence reads: CASSGQDRQETQYF. The CDR3 DNA is TGTGCCAGCAGTGGCCAGGACCGCCAAGAGACCCAGTACTTC.

This chain uses TRBV15 with TRBJ2-1, with 10 bases that match TRBD2. The V and J ends lost 1 base and 5 bases, in that order; junction bases with no gene match: 2. The CDR3 has 15 residues. Germline V gives CDR1 LNHNV, CDR2 YYDKDF (reference sequence). The DNA for the CDR3 is TGTGCCACCAGCAGAGGCGGACTAGCGGACAATGAGCAGTTCTTC. Protein product: CATSRGGLADNEQFF.

The rearrangement links TRBV7-2 to TRBJ2-1; the D gene is possibly TRBD2 (6 bases). The V end lost 6 bases, the J end lost 8 bases, and 17 bases lay between the germline ends. CDR1 is SGHTA and CDR2 is FQGNSA in the germline V gene. This CDR3 is built from 14 residues. CDR3 coding DNA: TGTGCCAGCAGGGATTACGGGAGTATGGATGAGCAGTTCTTC. Protein: CASRDYGSMDEQFF.

The CDR3 sequence: CASSRTSGPVGETQYF. The CDR3 bases are TGCGCCAGCAGCCGGACTAGCGGCCCCGTCGGTGAGACCCAGTACTTC. The chain is built from TRBV5-1 and TRBJ2-5; 10 bases line up with TRBD2. V lost 4 bases, J lost 5 bases, and 11 bases stayed unmatched. CDR1 is SGHRS, CDR2 YFSETQ, per germline. The CDR3 covers 16 residues.

This clonotype appeared a few times. The chain joins TRBV20-1 to TRBJ2-1; 11 nucleotides align to TRBD2. The CDR3 length is 13 residues. CDR1 and CDR2 from the germline V gene are DFQATT and SNEGSKA (reference sequence). The V gene end was trimmed by 3 bases and the J gene end by 7 bases; junction bases not matched to a gene: 2. The CDR3 DNA is TGCAGTGCTAGTAGACTAGCGGGAAATGAGCAGTTCTTC. Translation: CSASRLAGNEQFF.

This clonotype turned up a few times. The genes are TRBV29-1 and TRBJ2-7; a weak D match, TRBD2 (6 bases). Trimming shortened V by 8 bases and J by 4 bases, and 27 bases separated the two germline ends. This CDR3 is built from 16 residues. CDR1 and CDR2 (germline): SQVTM, ANQGSEA. The CDR3 nucleotides are TGCAGCTCTGAGAGTGGGGTGAGACTAGTGTCATACGAGCAGTACTTC. This translates into CSSESGVRLVSYEQYF.

The rearrangement links TRBV4-3 to TRBJ1-6; possibly TRBD1 for D (5 bases). This CDR3 has 17 residues. Trimming shortened V by 0 bases and J by 3 bases, and 12 bases separated the two germline ends. The germline gives CDR1 LGHNA, CDR2 YSLEER. The CDR3 bases are TGCGCCAGCAGCCAAGAGGGAGTCGGGGGCTATAATTCACCCCTCCACTTT. Amino acid sequence: CASSQEGVGGYNSPLHF.

This clonotype has more than one count but fewer than ten. The chain is built from TRBV20-1 and TRBJ2-3; D is undetermined. CDR1 and CDR2 from the germline V gene are DFQATT and SNEGSKA (reference sequence). The CDR3 is made up of 12 amino acids. V was pared by 3 bases and J by 3 bases, with 7 bases between. In nucleotides, the CDR3 is TGCAGTGCTAGGTTCATGACAGATACGCAGTATTTT. Translation gives CSARFMTDTQYF.

This chain joins TRBV20-1 and TRBJ2-2; TRBD1 or TRBD2 may be the D gene (5 bases each). Trimming took off 2 bases at V and 0 bases at J, with 10 bases between the two ends. The CDR3 covers 15 residues. The germline V gene encodes CDR1 DFQATT and CDR2 SNEGSKA (reference sequence). CDR3 in amino acids: CSARYGTANTGELFF. CDR3 nucleotide sequence: TGCAGTGCTAGATATGGGACGGCGAACACCGGGGAGCTGTTTTTT.

V is TRBV5-1 and J is TRBJ2-7; the match to TRBD2 covers 7 bases. Germline CDR1 SGHRS, CDR2 YFSETQ. The CDR3 length is 12 residues. V was clipped by 7 bases and J by 3 bases; unmatched bases: 4. The DNA of the CDR3 is TGCGCCAGCCGCAGCGGGAACTACGAGCAGTACTTC. Translation gives CASRSGNYEQYF.

This clonotype has more than one count but fewer than ten. CDR3 DNA: TGTGCCAGCAGCGCCGACAGGGCATCCTACAATGAGCAGTTCTTC. Amino acid sequence: CASSADRASYNEQFF. The chain combines TRBV7-6 with TRBJ2-1; 7 nucleotides line up with TRBD1. Germline values: CDR1 SGHVS, CDR2 FNYEAQ. V was clipped by 5 bases and J by 1 base; unmatched bases: 5. The CDR3 spans 15 residues.